This TCR beta chain appears in the sequencing data of a study of T-cell reconstitution after alpha-beta-depleted transplantation in children. Overall study findings and caveats: Reportedly, only several hundred clones from non-depleted graft cells drove alpha-beta T-cell counts at about two months. Newly generated T cells supplied most T-cell counts and diversity one year post-transplant.

Molecular barcoding with unique molecular identifiers was used for the TCRbeta library. TCRdb redid the calling of the PCR reads with MiXCR, one entry per CDR3 protein. The repertoire has 250,000 to 300,000 distinct CDR3 sequences, roughly 11% of them found once; the top ten carry 20% to 30%. The V gene's germline CDR1 is SEHNR and CDR2 FQNEAQ (reference sequence). The CDR3 spans 14 residues. V lost 0 bases and J lost 4; bases outside the gene matches: 3. The table lists this clonotype with many counts. Antigen specificity is unknown. The J gene is TRBJ2-7, the V gene TRBV7-9, with TRBD1 matching over 7 bases. The sequencing used peripheral blood, collected 180 days after TCRalphabeta/CD19-depleted stem cell transplant. The receptor's source is a male patient aged 2 to 9 who had a stem cell transplant for chronic granulomatous disease, so the T cells may come from the graft donor. CDR3 bases: TGTGCCAGCAGCTTAGCGGGACAGTTATACGAGCAGTACTTC. Its translation: CASSLAGQLYEQYF. Complete variable domain (other parts from reference TRBV7-9 and TRBJ2-7): DTGVSQNPRHKITKRGQNVTFRCDPISEHNRLYWYRQTLGQGPEFLTYFQNEAQLEKSRLLSDRFSAERPKGSFSTLEIQRTEQGDSAMYLCASSLAGQLYEQYFGPGTRLTVT.